These T cell receptor beta chains were read from a single sample in a study of human T cells and chemical hapten exposure. TCRdb used MiXCR to reprocess the RACE reads, holding one entry per CDR3 protein. The sample contains tens of thousands of distinct CDR3 sequences, 25% to 40% of which appear only once. The sample was whole blood, taken in connection with sensitization to the hapten diphenylcyclopropenone (DPC). The receptor source for this set is a middle-aged man with alopecia areata. Some clones in this sample may be carry-over from other donors' samples. CDR3s include the opening cysteine and the closing phenylalanine or tryptophan. The D gene is left open where the match is weak. Rows give clone size only sometimes, using once, few, many, or a class for an expanded clone.

TRBJ2-7 TRBV27 - TRBD2 TGTGCCAGCTGGGGGACTAACGAGCAGTACTTC CASWGTNEQYF
TRBJ1-4 TRBV18 - - TGTGCCAGCTCGCCGGAGTATCCGAATGAAAAACTGTTTTTT CASSPEYPNEKLFF
TRBJ1-2 TRBV7-2 few - TGTGCCAGCAGCTCAGGGGTCCGAGGAGGTCGGGGCTACACCTTC CASSSGVRGGRGYTF
TRBJ2-7 TRBV28 few - TGTGCCAGCAGTCCACCAGACCCCCGCGAGCAGTACTTC CASSPPDPREQYF
TRBJ1-6 TRBV4-1 - TRBD1 TGCGCCAGCAGTACCACAGGGGGCAATAATTCACCCCTCCACTTT CASSTTGGNNSPLHF
TRBJ2-1 TRBV9 - TRBD2 TGTGCCAGCAGCGTATCGCGGACTAGCGGGGAGAATGAGCAGTTCTTC CASSVSRTSGENEQFF
TRBJ1-5 TRBV12-3/TRBV12-4 - - TGTGCCAGCAGTTTTGAGGTTTTGAGCGGCAATCAGCCCCAGCATTTT CASSFEVLSGNQPQHF
TRBJ2-6 TRBV9 few - TGTGCCAGCAGCGGGGTGGCTGGGGCCAACGTCCTGACTTTC CASSGVAGANVLTF
TRBJ1-2 TRBV12-3/TRBV12-4 - - TGTGCCAGCAGTGCAACAGGAACCAACTATGGCTACACCTTC CASSATGTNYGYTF
TRBJ1-4 TRBV4-3 - - TGCGCCAGCAGCCAAGATAGCCGAGGGCCGGCAGAGGGGAAACTGTTTTTT CASSQDSRGPAEGKLFF
TRBJ2-3 TRBV20-1 - - TGCAGTGCCACCGGCGGGCGGACCACAGATACGCAGTATTTT CSATGGRTTDTQYF
TRBJ2-2 TRBV11-2 - - TGTGCCAGCAGCTTAGAGGGCAGCTACACCGGGGAGCTGTTTTTT CASSLEGSYTGELFF
TRBJ2-1 TRBV28 - TRBD1 TGTGCCAGCAGTTTAGGGACAGGACAGTACAATGAGCAGTTCTTC CASSLGTGQYNEQFF
TRBJ1-5 TRBV6-2/TRBV6-3 few TRBD1 TGTGCCAGCAGGGGCCGAACAGGGGGCCCGGATCAGCCCCAGCATTTT CASRGRTGGPDQPQHF
TRBJ1-1 TRBV6-4 - - TGTGCCAGCAGGGCAAGAGAGATGAACACTGAAGCTTTCTTT CASRAREMNTEAFF
TRBJ2-1 TRBV6-5 - TRBD2 TGTGCCAGCAGTTCCCCAGGACTAGCGGGAGGAAAGATCGATGAGCAGTTCTTC CASSSPGLAGGKIDEQFF
TRBJ2-7 TRBV12-3/TRBV12-4 - - TGTGCCAGCAGCGGCACAGAGAGCTCCTACGAGCAGTACTTC CASSGTESSYEQYF
TRBJ2-2 TRBV27 few - TGTGCCAGCAGTTTTGGCATCCGGGCCAACACCGGGGAGCTGTTTTTT CASSFGIRANTGELFF
TRBJ2-1 TRBV6-5 - - TGTGCCAGCAGTCCCCAGTACGGAGAGCAGTTCTTC CASSPQYGEQFF
TRBJ2-5 TRBV20-1 few TRBD2 TGCAGTGCTCGTTCGCTAGCGGAAGCCCAAGAGACCCAGTACTTC CSARSLAEAQETQYF
TRBJ1-3 TRBV13 - - TGTGCCAGCAGCCCCCGGGGGTTGAACACCATATATTTT CASSPRGLNTIYF
TRBJ2-1 TRBV29-1 - TRBD1 TGCAGCGTTGATAGCAGGGGGAATTACAATGAGCAGTTCTTC CSVDSRGNYNEQFF
TRBJ1-1 TRBV7-2 - - TGTGCCAGCAGCTTAGTTAGCGCTGAAGCTTTCTTT CASSLVSAEAFF
TRBJ1-1 TRBV6-6 few TRBD1 TGTGCCAGCACCGGACAGGGGAGCACTGAAGCTTTCTTT CASTGQGSTEAFF
TRBJ1-2 TRBV20-1 few TRBD1 TGCAGTGCTAGAGAAACGACAGGGGATGTTTTCTATGGCTACACCTTC CSARETTGDVFYGYTF
TRBJ2-3 TRBV27 - - TGTGCCAGCAGTTTTAACACCGGTACGCAGTATTTT CASSFNTGTQYF
TRBJ1-2 TRBV24-1 - - TGTGCCACCAGTGATACCACCGCAGGGCGAGATGGCTACACCTTC CATSDTTAGRDGYTF
TRBJ1-3 TRBV5-1 - - TGCGCCAGCAGCTTGGAGTCGGCAGGAAACACCATATATTTT CASSLESAGNTIYF
TRBJ2-7 TRBV7-2 - TRBD1 TGTGCCAGCAGCCGTACCCGGACAGGGAGCCCCTACGAGCAGTACTTC CASSRTRTGSPYEQYF
TRBJ1-4 TRBV29-1 - - TGCAGCGCCGGGGATGAAAAACTGTTTTTT CSAGDEKLFF
TRBJ2-5 TRBV30 - TRBD2 TGTGCCTGGAGTCTTGGACTAGCGGGAGTCGGGGAGACCCAGTACTTC CAWSLGLAGVGETQYF
TRBJ2-7 TRBV3-1 once TRBD2 TGTGCCAGCAGCCCCCGGACTAGCGGGAGGGGCGACGAGCAGTACTTC CASSPRTSGRGDEQYF
TRBJ2-7 TRBV12-3/TRBV12-4 - - TGTGCCAGCGGACGGCGGGCGGAGCAGTACTTC CASGRRAEQYF
TRBJ1-1 TRBV30 few - TGTGCCTGGAGTCCCAGGGGAGGACACACTGAAGCTTTCTTT CAWSPRGGHTEAFF
TRBJ2-5 TRBV13 - - TGTGCCAGCAGCCCCCATCCCGCACAGAACCAAGAGACCCAGTACTTC CASSPHPAQNQETQYF
TRBJ2-1 TRBV20-1 few TRBD2 TGCAGTGCTAGAGATGGAGCGGGAGGGCTGAGTGAGCAGTTCTTC CSARDGAGGLSEQFF
TRBJ1-4 TRBV6-6 - - TGTGCCAGCAGCCGCCGGGATGGCTTAATCGATTCGAAAAAACTGTTTTTT CASSRRDGLIDSKKLFF
TRBJ1-5 TRBV5-1 - - TGCGCCAGCAGCTTGGCCCCGGACCTTAGCAATCAGCCCCAGCATTTT CASSLAPDLSNQPQHF
TRBJ2-3 TRBV29-1 - - TGCAGCGTTGAAGGGCACATCACAGATACGCAGTATTTT CSVEGHITDTQYF
TRBJ2-1 TRBV24-1 - TRBD2 TGTGCCACCAGTGATACCGGACTAGCGGTCAATGAGCAGTTCTTC CATSDTGLAVNEQFF
TRBJ2-1 TRBV21-1 few - TGTGCCAGCAGCAAAGTTCCGGGACTAGCGGGTCGAGACCCCTACAATGAGCAGTTCTTC CASSKVPGLAGRDPYNEQFF
TRBJ2-7 TRBV28 few TRBD1 TGTGCCAGCAGTTTAACAGGGGGCGCGCAGTACTTC CASSLTGGAQYF
TRBJ2-7 TRBV20-1 many TRBD2 TGCAGTGCCCTCAAGCCGGGACTAGCGGGAGGGAGTATCGCCTACGAGCAGTACTTC CSALKPGLAGGSIAYEQYF
TRBJ2-5 TRBV7-9 few - TGTGCCAGCAGCTTCCACCGTGGGGAAGAGACCCAGTACTTC CASSFHRGEETQYF
TRBJ2-2 TRBV6-6 - TRBD2 TGTGCCAGCAGGGCTAGCGGGAGGTTGGCAGGCGGGGAGCTGTTTTTT CASRASGRLAGGELFF
TRBJ1-5 TRBV18 once - TGTGCCAGCTCCCCCGGGACGGGCACTGGGACGCCCCAGCATTTT CASSPGTGTGTPQHF
TRBJ1-1 TRBV12-3/TRBV12-4 few TRBD1 TGTGCCAGCAGTTTGAAGGGCAGGGGGTTCCCTGAAGCTTTCTTT CASSLKGRGFPEAFF
TRBJ1-5 TRBV28 few - TGTGCCAGCAGTGCCCGGGCCACCTCGGGCAATCAGCCCCAGCATTTT CASSARATSGNQPQHF
TRBJ1-1 TRBV4-1 - - TGCGCCAGCAGCCATCAGACAGAATACACTGAAACTTTCTTT CASSHQTEYTETFF
TRBJ2-3 TRBV6-5 - - TGTGCCAGCAGTTACTCCCGGCGGGGGCCCACAGATACGCAGTATTTT CASSYSRRGPTDTQYF
TRBJ2-7 TRBV6-1 few - TGTGCCAGCAGTGCGGACAGAGTCTTTGGAGAGCAGTACTTC CASSADRVFGEQYF
TRBJ2-1 TRBV20-1 - TRBD2 TGCAGTGCCGTCGGGACTAGCGGGAGCCTCTCCTACAATGAGCAGTTCTTC CSAVGTSGSLSYNEQFF
TRBJ2-7 TRBV11-1 - TRBD2 TGTGCCAGCAGCTTACTAGCGGGAGGCGCCGAGCAGTACTTC CASSLLAGGAEQYF
TRBJ2-3 TRBV5-1 - - TGCGCCAGCAGCTGGGCCCCGCAAGATACGCAGTATTTT CASSWAPQDTQYF
TRBJ2-7 TRBV30 few - TGTGCCTGGAGTGTAACAGCCACCTACGAGCAGTACTTC CAWSVTATYEQYF
TRBJ2-3 TRBV4-3 - - TGCGCCAGCAGCCAAGATGCGGGCCGGGCTAGCGGCACAGATACGCAGTATTTT CASSQDAGRASGTDTQYF
TRBJ2-2 TRBV28 - TRBD2 TGTGCCAGCAGGTCAACCGGGAGGGCCGGGGAGCTGTTTTTT CASRSTGRAGELFF